Detailed here is one T cell receptor (beta chain). The sample originates from a study of T cells after yellow fever vaccination. Germline V lookup: CDR1 SGHKS, CDR2 YYEKEE (reference sequence). The CDR3 consists of 18 residues. The V end was cut by 6 bases, the J end by 2 bases, with 23 bases between. TCRdb reprocessed the 5' RACE reads via MiXCR and lists one record per CDR3 protein. Of roughly 500,000 distinct CDR3 sequences listed, 15% to 20% are singletons. The sequencing used PBMCs, collected 15 days after the yellow fever booster vaccination. The genes are TRBV5-5 and TRBJ2-2, with D possibly being TRBD1 (7 bases). The sequence derives from a man under 40 who received the YFV17D yellow fever vaccine. CDR3 coding DNA: TGTGCCAGCAATTCAGGGGGGAAGCGAAGCCCTAACACCGGGGAGCTGTTTTTT. Translated, it gives CASNSGGKRSPNTGELFF.